The 31 T cell receptor beta chains given below trace back to one sample, sequenced in a study of T cell clonality in common variable immunodeficiency. The data were produced by immunoSEQ multiplex PCR, yet TCRdb's version contains in-frame clones alone and is incomplete. This sample has 50,000 or so clones and no singletons, with 3% to 4% in the ten largest. Sequenced sample: peripheral blood mononuclear cells. The source of these receptors is a person aged 18 to 70 in good health.

This clone was picked up many times. The CDR3 end lies 3 residues beyond the end of the read and is filled in from the germline J gene. V usage is TRBV7-3 and J usage is TRBJ1-1; 9 bases are a match to TRBD1. The CDR3 extends over 14 amino acids. The germline V gene has CDR1 SGHTA and CDR2 FQGTGA. V shed 3 bases, J shed 1 base, and the junction held 0 bases outside the gene matches. CDR3 sequence: CASSLDRGNTEAFF. CDR3 bases read: TGTGCCAGCAGCTTGGACAGGGGGAACACTGAA.

With respect to this clone: The read terminates 3 residues ahead of where the CDR3 ends, so the germline J gene completes it. The chain joins TRBV5-1 to TRBJ1-6; weak D call: TRBD1 (6 bases). The CDR3 consists of 14 residues. Between the trimmed V and J ends, which lost 0 bases and 7 bases, there was a span of 8 bases. Per the germline V gene, CDR1 is SGHRS and CDR2 is YFSETQ. The sequenced part of the CDR3 DNA is TGCGCCAGCAGCTTGGGGCAGGGGAATTCACCC. It yields the protein CASSLGQGNSP. The whole CDR3 protein reads CASSLGQGNSPLHF.

This clone was recorded at least ten times. With the read ending 3 residues before the CDR3 end, the germline J gene is used to fill in that end. This chain uses TRBV19 with TRBJ2-6, with 7 bases identical to TRBD1. The germline V gene has CDR1 LNHDA and CDR2 SQIVND (reference sequence). The CDR3 has 17 residues. J gave up 0 bases and V 7 bases, and 9 bases lay outside the gene matches. The sequenced CDR3 bases are TGTGCCAGTACTCGACAGGGACCGAGCTCTGGGGCCAACGTC. The encoded protein is CASTRQGPSSGANV. The entire CDR3 protein is CASTRQGPSSGANVLTF. The full variable domain, completed using reference TRBV19 and TRBJ2-6, is DGGITQSPKYLFRKEGQNVTLSCEQNLNHDAMYWYRQDPGQGLRLIYYSQIVNDFQKGDIAEGYSVSREKKESFPLTVTSAQKNPTAFYLCASTRQGPSSGANVLTFGAGSRLTVL.

This clone was counted at least ten times. The sequenced fragment ends 3 residues before the CDR3 boundary, so the rest is inferred from the germline J gene. The V and J genes are TRBV7-3 and TRBJ2-3, with TRBD2 identical over 7 bases. This CDR3 is built from 15 residues. J gave up 4 bases and V 2 bases, and 6 bases lay outside the gene matches. Germline assignment: CDR1 SGHTA and CDR2 FQGTGA. CDR3 DNA, as far as it was read: TGTGCCAGCAGCTTATCGGCGGGAGCTCCAGATACG. Its protein is CASSLSAGAPDT. The full CDR3 reads CASSLSAGAPDTQYF.

This clone was seen ten or more times. The observed sequence ends 3 residues before the CDR3 terminus, with the missing tail filled in from the germline J gene. V usage is TRBV20-1 and J usage is TRBJ2-3; D uncertain. Germline CDR1 and CDR2: DFQATT and SNEGSKA (reference sequence). V was clipped by 7 bases and J by 6 bases, with 8 bases between them. This CDR3 is built from 10 residues. The sequenced CDR3 bases are TGCAGTGGAGCGATTGATACG. Its protein product is CSGAIDT. The whole CDR3 region reads CSGAIDTQYF.

This clone occurred many times. The missing CDR3 end, 3 residues past where the read stops, is filled in from the germline J gene. The gene calls are TRBV18 and TRBJ2-1, with 10 bases aligning to TRBD2. The CDR3 loop spans 15 amino acids. The V gene's germline CDR1 is KGHSH and CDR2 LQKENI. V shed 4 bases, J shed 4 bases, and the junction held 4 bases outside the gene matches. CDR3 DNA, as far as it was read: TGTGCCAGCTCACTAACTAGCGGGGCTTACAATGAG. Its translation: CASSLTSGAYNE. The complete CDR3 reads CASSLTSGAYNEQFF.

This clone was found many times. With the read ending 3 residues before the CDR3 end, the germline J gene is used to fill in that end. This chain connects TRBV5-1 to TRBJ2-5; 7 nucleotides match TRBD1. The CDR3 has 14 residues. Germline V gene lookup returns CDR1 SGHRS and CDR2 YFSETQ. V trimming: 2 bases; J trimming: 5 bases; junction bases outside the gene matches: 6. The sequenced part of the CDR3 DNA is TGCGCCAGCAGCTTTCGGACAGGAGAGGAGACC. Translated, it gives CASSFRTGEET. The whole CDR3 sequence is CASSFRTGEETQYF.

This clone was recorded many times. The read ends 3 residues shy of where the CDR3 ends; the end is completed using the germline J gene. The V call is TRBV20-1, the J call TRBJ2-1; 8 bases match TRBD2. Unmatched junction bases numbered 5, after V lost 7 bases and J lost 6 bases. The germline gives CDR1 DFQATT, CDR2 SNEGSKA (reference sequence). The CDR3 is 12 amino acids. The CDR3 spells CSVSGVGNEQFF. Incomplete CDR3 DNA: TGCAGTGTTAGCGGGGTAGGCAATGAG.

This clone was observed many times. The read halts 3 residues ahead of the CDR3 end, with the missing end drawn from the germline J gene. The genes are TRBV5-1 and TRBJ2-3; perhaps TRBD2 as D (5 bases). CDR3 length: 14 amino acids. Trimming took off 5 bases at V and 0 bases at J, with 10 bases between the two ends. Germline CDR1 reads SGHRS; CDR2 reads YFSETQ. The DNA read from the CDR3 is TGCGCCAGCAGGCTTGGCGGGAGCACAGATACG. It encodes CASRLGGSTDT. The whole CDR3 sequence reads CASRLGGSTDTQYF.

In this sample, this clone turned up many times. Its ends do not fully match the called genes, so a read error is possible. The read gets to within 3 residues of the CDR3 end, and the germline J gene fills in the rest. The chain recombines TRBV19 with TRBJ2-3, with TRBD1 matching 8 bases. Germline V gene data show CDR1 as LNHDA and CDR2 as SQIVND (reference sequence). The CDR3 covers 16 residues. The part of the CDR3 DNA that was read is TGTGCCAGTAGTCCACAGACAGGGGCCAGCATAGATACG. Translation gives CASSPQTGASIDT. The entire CDR3 reads CASSPQTGASIDTQYF.

This clone was found many times. The read ends 3 residues shy of where the CDR3 ends; the end is completed using the germline J gene. The chain couples TRBV20-1 to TRBJ1-1, with a possible D match to TRBD1 (5 bases). Germline V gene data show CDR1 as DFQATT and CDR2 as SNEGSKA (reference sequence). CDR3 length: 14 amino acids. Deletions cut 0 bases from V and 0 bases from J, with 8 bases between. Partial CDR3 DNA: TGCAGTGCTAGAGATGGACAAATGAACACTGAA. This encodes CSARDGQMNTE. Given in full, the CDR3 is CSARDGQMNTEAFF.

This clone was observed many times. Read coverage stops 3 residues before the CDR3 terminus; the germline J gene supplies the remainder. The chain recombines TRBV30 with TRBJ2-2; weak D call: TRBD2 (5 bases). Trimming shortened V by 0 bases and J by 6 bases, and 11 bases separated the two germline ends. The germline V gene has CDR1 GTSNPN and CDR2 SVGIG (reference sequence). This CDR3 contains 14 residues. The CDR3 DNA, read in part, is TGTGCCTGGAGTGTCGGAGGAAGGGCCGGGGAG. As protein: CAWSVGGRAGE. The full-length CDR3 reads as CAWSVGGRAGELFF.

This clone was seen a few times. CDR3 sequence reads: CASSPRGPDTYTF. CDR3 DNA, as far as it was read: TGTGCCAGCAGCCCCAGGGGCCCAGATACC. The chain has TRBV7-9 and TRBJ1-2; possible D gene TRBD1, 6 bases. The missing CDR3 end, 3 residues past where the read stops, is filled in from the germline J gene. The CDR3 has 13 residues. Per germline, CDR1 SEHNR and CDR2 FQNEAQ (reference sequence).

This clone was recorded at least ten times. From the germline J gene comes the end of the CDR3, since the read stops 3 residues before it. V gene TRBV2 combines with J gene TRBJ2-7, with 8 bases aligning to TRBD1. The J segment lost 6 bases and the V segment lost 2 bases, leaving 3 bases of the junction unmatched. The CDR3 totals 13 residues. The germline V gene encodes CDR1 SNHLY and CDR2 FYNNEI. The sequenced part of the CDR3 DNA is TGTGCCAGCAGTGAACAGGGGGCACTCGAG. It yields the protein CASSEQGALE. The whole CDR3 reads CASSEQGALEQYF.

The sample holds many counts of this clone. The missing CDR3 end, 3 residues past where the read stops, is filled in from the germline J gene. This chain joins TRBV12-3 or TRBV12-4 and TRBJ2-1, with 9 positions matching TRBD1. The V and J ends lost 3 bases and 4 bases, in that order; junction bases with no gene match: 1. The CDR3 is made up of 14 amino acids. The sequenced CDR3 bases are TGTGCCAGCAGTTTGGGGACAGGGTACAATGAG. Amino acids: CASSLGTGYNE. The CDR3 in its entirety is CASSLGTGYNEQFF.

This clone occurred many times. The CDR3 end lies 3 residues beyond the end of the read and is filled in from the germline J gene. This chain links TRBV6-2 or TRBV6-3 with TRBJ2-2; 7 bases map to TRBD1. V gave up 6 bases and J gave up 0 bases; unmatched junction bases: 4. The CDR3 consists of 15 residues. Germline V gene data show CDR1 as MNHEY and CDR2 as SVGEGT. The sequenced CDR3 bases are TGTGCCAGCAGACCTACAGGGGCGAACACCGGGGAG. This codes for CASRPTGANTGE. The whole CDR3 protein is CASRPTGANTGELFF.

This clone was seen repeatedly, ten times or more. The read terminates 3 residues ahead of where the CDR3 ends, so the germline J gene completes it. This chain joins TRBV30 and TRBJ2-2; D gene uncertain. Germline V gene sequence: CDR1 GTSNPN, CDR2 SVGIG (reference sequence). The CDR3 loop spans 17 amino acids. Trimming shortened V by 0 bases and J by 0 bases, and 14 bases separated the two germline ends. The CDR3 bases that were read are TGTGCCTGGAGTGTACTGGTCAGGAGATCGAACACCGGGGAG. It yields the protein CAWSVLVRRSNTGE. The complete CDR3 protein is CAWSVLVRRSNTGELFF.

To note about this clone: The missing CDR3 end, 3 residues past where the read stops, is filled in from the germline J gene. The J gene is TRBJ2-7, the V gene TRBV11-1; weak D call: TRBD1 (5 bases). Trimming pared 5 bases from V and 0 bases from J, leaving 14 bases between. Per the germline V gene, CDR1 is SGHAT and CDR2 is FQDESV (reference sequence). This CDR3 comprises 15 residues. The CDR3 sequence: CASSIDRSLSYEQYF. CDR3 bases read: TGTGCCAGCAGCATAGACAGATCGCTCTCCTACGAG.

This clone was observed at least ten times. Coverage ceases 3 residues before the CDR3 finishes, and the germline J gene fills in the end. The J gene is TRBJ2-2, the V gene TRBV12-3 or TRBV12-4; TRBD1 matches 7 bases. This CDR3 is 16 amino acids long. Trimming removed 3 bases from V and 1 base from J; junction bases left unmatched: 5. CDR3 DNA, as far as it was read: TGTGCCAGCAGTTTCGTAAGGGGGCTGAACACCGGGGAG. Its translation is CASSFVRGLNTGE. The entire CDR3 protein is CASSFVRGLNTGELFF.

This clone showed up many times. The CDR3 goes on 3 residues after the read ends, and that part is filled in from the germline J gene. V and J are TRBV29-1 and TRBJ2-5, with TRBD1 matching 7 bases. The trim removed 7 bases at V and 2 bases at J, leaving 10 bases unmatched. Germline V gene sequence: CDR1 SQVTM, CDR2 ANQGSEA. The CDR3 has 14 amino acids. The CDR3 bases that were read are TGCAGCGCCTCCAGGGGGACCACACAAGAGACC. Translated: CSASRGTTQET. The entire CDR3 reads CSASRGTTQETQYF.

This clone was seen at least ten times. The sequenced fragment ends 3 residues before the CDR3 boundary, so the rest is inferred from the germline J gene. This chain links TRBV6-1 with TRBJ1-6; D gene unclear. Germline lookup yields CDR1 MNHNS and CDR2 SASEGT. This CDR3 comprises 12 residues. Trimming pared 3 bases from V and 12 bases from J, leaving 9 bases between. Here the CDR3 reads CASSDPPRPLHF. The DNA read from the CDR3 is TGTGCCAGCAGTGACCCCCCCCGACCC.

This clone was observed at least ten times. The read terminates 3 residues before the CDR3 end, so the remaining end is supplied by the germline J gene. V gene TRBV7-3 combines with J gene TRBJ2-1; D is unresolved. Germline assignment: CDR1 SGHTA and CDR2 FQGTGA. The CDR3 contains 14 residues. The ends were cut back, 7 bases at V and 5 bases at J, with 15 bases in the middle. This chain's CDR3 is CASNLDLEDNEQFF. CDR3 DNA, as far as it was read: TGTGCCAGCAACCTGGATCTAGAGGACAATGAG.

This clone has a count of ten or more. A much larger clone lies a single base off, so this may be a read error. The read comes to an end 3 residues before the CDR3 does, leaving the germline J gene to fill in the end. The same CDR3 arises from other DNA sequences in this sample as well. The V call is TRBV2, the J call TRBJ2-3; 9 bases line up with TRBD2. This CDR3 has 15 residues. V shed 1 base, J shed 1 base, and the junction held 0 bases outside the gene matches. Germline loops: CDR1 SNHLY, CDR2 FYNNEI. The chain's CDR3 is CASSEGTSGTDTQYF. The DNA read from the CDR3 is TGTGCCAGCAGTGAAGGGACTAGCGGCACAGATACG.

This clone was recorded at least ten times. The read falls 3 residues short of the CDR3 end, and the missing part is taken from the germline J gene. The chain is built from TRBV18 and TRBJ2-7, with 12 bases that match TRBD2. This CDR3 comprises 17 residues. Losses at the gene ends were 3 bases for V and 3 bases for J; bases not matched to a gene: 9. Germline V gene lookup returns CDR1 KGHSH and CDR2 LQKENI. The CDR3 loop is CASSPSSLAGGNYEQYF. CDR3 DNA, as far as it was read: TGTGCCAGCTCACCTTCGTCCCTAGCGGGAGGGAACTACGAG.

This clone appeared a few times. The read ends 3 residues before the CDR3 terminus; that terminus is restored from the germline J gene. The V gene is TRBV20-1, the J gene TRBJ2-3; the D gene is possibly TRBD2 (5 bases). Germline CDR1 DFQATT, CDR2 SNEGSKA (reference sequence). The CDR3 is 14 residues long. V was pared by 5 bases and J by 3 bases, with 15 bases between. This CDR3 reads CSARRTEITDTQYF. The sequenced CDR3 bases are TGCAGTGCTCGACGGACTGAAATAACAGATACG.

In its sample, this clone was seen many times. The read terminates 3 residues ahead of where the CDR3 ends, so the germline J gene completes it. The chain is built from TRBV5-1 and TRBJ2-1; 11 positions agree with TRBD2. Germline CDR1 and CDR2: SGHRS and YFSETQ. This CDR3 has 17 residues. V shed 0 bases and J 5 bases; nucleotides not matched to a gene: 7. The CDR3 DNA, read in part, is TGCGCCAGCAGCTTGGCGCCGGGACTAGCGGCGAACAATGAG. Residues: CASSLAPGLAANNE. From start to end, the CDR3 is CASSLAPGLAANNEQFF.

This clone showed up just a few times. From the germline J gene comes the end of the CDR3, since the read stops 3 residues before it. The chain employs TRBV20-1 and TRBJ2-3; a possible D gene is TRBD2 (6 bases). Germline V gives CDR1 DFQATT, CDR2 SNEGSKA (reference sequence). Trimming left V 7 bases short and J 3 bases short, with 20 bases between. The CDR3 has 15 residues. CDR3 residues: CSVLPGWAGTDTQYF. Incomplete CDR3 DNA: TGCAGTGTTTTGCCCGGGTGGGCGGGGACAGATACG.

About this clone itself: The read is 3 residues too short to cover the CDR3 end, so that end is filled in from the germline J gene. The V gene is TRBV18, the J gene TRBJ2-2; 9 nucleotides line up with TRBD1. The CDR3 has 17 residues. Germline values: CDR1 KGHSH, CDR2 LQKENI. The chain's CDR3 is CASSPPGQGSGANVLFF. CDR3 DNA (partial): TGTGCCAGCTCACCACCGGGACAGGGCTCCGGGGCCAACGTG.

This clone was detected ten times or more. The read is 3 residues too short to cover the CDR3 end, so that end is filled in from the germline J gene. This chain links TRBV6-2 or TRBV6-3 with TRBJ1-5; 7 bases align to TRBD1. The J segment lost 6 bases and the V segment lost 6 bases, leaving 8 bases of the junction unmatched. The CDR3 consists of 14 residues. Germline V gives CDR1 MNHEY, CDR2 SVGEGT. The CDR3: CASSQDRAIQPQHF. Incomplete CDR3 DNA: TGTGCCAGCAGCCAAGACAGGGCGATTCAGCCC.

In regard to this clone: The CDR3 end is not reached by the read, which stops 3 residues before it; the germline J gene fills it in. The chain uses TRBV5-1 and TRBJ1-2; 8 bases match TRBD1. The J segment lost 7 bases and the V segment lost 6 bases, leaving 11 bases of the junction unmatched. CDR1 and CDR2 from the germline V gene are SGHRS and YFSETQ. CDR3 length: 14 residues. The covered CDR3 bases are TGCGCCAGCACCTCGAAGACAGGGGATCTTGGC. Translating it yields CASTSKTGDLG. The complete CDR3 sequence is CASTSKTGDLGYTF.

Many counts were recorded for this clone. The read ends 3 residues early relative to the CDR3; the germline J gene fills the gap. The chain carries TRBV6-2 or TRBV6-3 and TRBJ2-1; D is unclear. Between the trimmed V and J ends, which lost 2 bases and 7 bases, there was a span of 6 bases. The CDR3 is 12 residues long. CDR1 is MNHEY, CDR2 SVGEGT, per germline. CDR3 in amino acids: CASSYRANEQFF. CDR3 bases read: TGTGCCAGCAGTTACAGGGCAAATGAG.